A selection of T cell receptor beta chains follows, all from one sample in a study of blood T cell repertoires in COVID-19. Some clones are missing from TCRdb's copy, which holds only in-frame ones; the method was immunoSEQ multiplex PCR. This sample has hundreds of thousands of clones, with about nine tenths found just once. Sequencing used peripheral blood. These receptors came from a woman in her 70s with COVID-19, enrolled during active disease. Both conserved end residues are part of each CDR3. D genes are given only for firm matches. Only part of the rows carry a size: once, few, many, or a class if the clone is expanded.

d_gene: NA
abundance: NA
v_gene: TRBV19
j_gene: TRBJ1-5
CDR3nt: TGTGCCAGTAGTTTCGCAGGGTTTCAGCCCCAGCATTTT
CDR3aa: CASSFAGFQPQHF

d_gene: NA
abundance: NA
v_gene: TRBV6-2/TRBV6-3
j_gene: TRBJ1-2
CDR3nt: TGTGCCAGCAGTTACCCCGGGGGCTATGGCTACACCTTC
CDR3aa: CASSYPGGYGYTF

d_gene: NA
abundance: NA
v_gene: TRBV3-1/TRBV3-2
j_gene: TRBJ1-1
CDR3nt: TGTGCCAGCAGCCATCTTGTGAACACTGAAGCTTTCTTT
CDR3aa: CASSHLVNTEAFF

d_gene: TRBD1
abundance: NA
v_gene: TRBV27
j_gene: TRBJ1-1
CDR3nt: TGTGCCAGCAGTTCGTCACAGGGGGCGCTTTCTGCTGAAGCTTTCTTT
CDR3aa: CASSSSQGALSAEAFF

d_gene: NA
abundance: NA
v_gene: TRBV12-3/TRBV12-4
j_gene: TRBJ1-1
CDR3nt: TGTGCCAGCAGTACTTGGGGGGGCACTGAAGCTTTCTTT
CDR3aa: CASSTWGGTEAFF

d_gene: NA
abundance: NA
v_gene: TRBV14
j_gene: TRBJ2-7
CDR3nt: TGTGCCAGCAGCCAAGCTCACGAGCAGTACTTC
CDR3aa: CASSQAHEQYF

d_gene: TRBD1
abundance: few
v_gene: TRBV7-8
j_gene: TRBJ1-5
CDR3nt: TGTGCCAGCAGCCTAAGGGCAGGGGGCGATCATAGCAATCAGCCCCAGCATTTT
CDR3aa: CASSLRAGGDHSNQPQHF

d_gene: TRBD2
abundance: once
v_gene: TRBV18
j_gene: TRBJ2-3
CDR3nt: TGTGCCAGCTCACCAGGGACTAGCAGAGATACGCAGTATTTT
CDR3aa: CASSPGTSRDTQYF

d_gene: NA
abundance: NA
v_gene: TRBV19
j_gene: TRBJ1-5
CDR3nt: TGTGCCAGTAGGCAGGGATTTAGCCCCCAGCATTTT
CDR3aa: CASRQGFSPQHF

d_gene: TRBD2
abundance: NA
v_gene: TRBV7-2
j_gene: TRBJ2-5
CDR3nt: TGTGCCAGCAGCTTGAGCGGGGGTGAGACCCAGTACTTC
CDR3aa: CASSLSGGETQYF

d_gene: TRBD2
abundance: NA
v_gene: TRBV6-5
j_gene: TRBJ2-3
CDR3nt: TGTGCCACCCATAGCGGGGGGGCAACGTGGGGTACGCAGTATTTT
CDR3aa: CATHSGGATWGTQYF

d_gene: NA
abundance: NA
v_gene: TRBV7-9
j_gene: TRBJ1-3
CDR3nt: TGTGCCAGCAGCTTAAGGCAGGTTATTGAAAACACCATATATTTT
CDR3aa: CASSLRQVIENTIYF

d_gene: NA
abundance: NA
v_gene: TRBV27
j_gene: TRBJ2-7
CDR3nt: TGTGCCAGCAGGGGCCTCCTCCCATACGAGCAGTACTTC
CDR3aa: CASRGLLPYEQYF

d_gene: TRBD1
abundance: NA
v_gene: TRBV7-8
j_gene: TRBJ1-2
CDR3nt: TGTGCCAGCAGCTTAGAGGACAGGGTGCTTTCTGGCTACACCTTC
CDR3aa: CASSLEDRVLSGYTF

d_gene: NA
abundance: NA
v_gene: TRBV30
j_gene: TRBJ1-1
CDR3nt: TGTGCCTGGAGTATCGGGGGTATGAGATATGACACTGAAGCTTTCTTT
CDR3aa: CAWSIGGMRYDTEAFF

d_gene: NA
abundance: NA
v_gene: TRBV29-1
j_gene: TRBJ2-3
CDR3nt: TGCAGCGCCCCTACGAGTGCAGATACGCAGTATTTT
CDR3aa: CSAPTSADTQYF

d_gene: TRBD1
abundance: NA
v_gene: TRBV5-1
j_gene: TRBJ1-2
CDR3nt: TGCGCCAGCAGCTTGAAACAGGGGGATGGCTACACCTTC
CDR3aa: CASSLKQGDGYTF

d_gene: NA
abundance: NA
v_gene: TRBV4-1
j_gene: TRBJ1-1
CDR3nt: TGCGCCAGCAGCCAAGCTAACGGACATATTAGGGGCATTGAAGCTTTCTTT
CDR3aa: CASSQANGHIRGIEAFF

d_gene: NA
abundance: NA
v_gene: TRBV29-1
j_gene: TRBJ1-3
CDR3nt: TGCAGCGTTTGCGAGTTCGCTGGAAACACCATATATTTT
CDR3aa: CSVCEFAGNTIYF

d_gene: NA
abundance: NA
v_gene: TRBV2
j_gene: TRBJ1-1
CDR3nt: TGTGCCAGCAGAGCGTGGGGACACTGGAACACTGAAGCTTTCTTT
CDR3aa: CASRAWGHWNTEAFF

d_gene: NA
abundance: NA
v_gene: TRBV11-2
j_gene: TRBJ2-7
CDR3nt: TGTGCCAGCAGCCGACCCGGAGCCTACGAGCAGTACTTC
CDR3aa: CASSRPGAYEQYF

d_gene: NA
abundance: NA
v_gene: TRBV5-4
j_gene: TRBJ1-5
CDR3nt: TGTGCCAGCAGCTTGGCTAGAGGGGAGGGCTGCAATCAGCCCCAGCATTTT
CDR3aa: CASSLARGEGCNQPQHF

d_gene: NA
abundance: NA
v_gene: TRBV27
j_gene: TRBJ1-4
CDR3nt: TGTGCCAGCAGTCCACAGGGTATGGTGGCTAATGAAAAACTGTTTTTT
CDR3aa: CASSPQGMVANEKLFF

d_gene: TRBD2
abundance: NA
v_gene: TRBV7-2
j_gene: TRBJ2-4
CDR3nt: TGTGCCAGCAGCCCCGGGGGGGACATTCAGTACTTC
CDR3aa: CASSPGGDIQYF

d_gene: NA
abundance: once
v_gene: TRBV5-1
j_gene: TRBJ1-6
CDR3nt: TGCGCCAGCAGCGGGGGGACCTCCTATAATTCACCCCTCCACTTT
CDR3aa: CASSGGTSYNSPLHF

d_gene: NA
abundance: once
v_gene: TRBV2
j_gene: TRBJ1-1
CDR3nt: TGTGCCAGCAGCGGACAAGGGCCGAGCACTGAAGCTTTCTTT
CDR3aa: CASSGQGPSTEAFF

d_gene: NA
abundance: NA
v_gene: TRBV19
j_gene: TRBJ1-3
CDR3nt: TGTGCCAGTACTCGCACAGGGATCTTCTCTGGAAACACCATATATTTT
CDR3aa: CASTRTGIFSGNTIYF

d_gene: NA
abundance: NA
v_gene: TRBV5-1
j_gene: TRBJ2-2
CDR3nt: TGCGCCAGCAGCCCTAGGACAGACACCGGGGAGCTGTTTTTT
CDR3aa: CASSPRTDTGELFF

d_gene: NA
abundance: NA
v_gene: TRBV5-5
j_gene: TRBJ1-5
CDR3nt: TGTGCCAGCAGCTTGGTTGGAGAGCCCCAGCATTTT
CDR3aa: CASSLVGEPQHF

d_gene: NA
abundance: NA
v_gene: TRBV11-2
j_gene: TRBJ2-7
CDR3nt: TGTGCCAGCAGCTTAGGGCGGGCCTACGAGCAGTACTTC
CDR3aa: CASSLGRAYEQYF

d_gene: NA
abundance: NA
v_gene: TRBV27
j_gene: TRBJ1-1
CDR3nt: TGTGCCAGCAGTTTATTAGGGGGTACTGAAGCTTTCTTT
CDR3aa: CASSLLGGTEAFF

d_gene: NA
abundance: NA
v_gene: TRBV2
j_gene: TRBJ2-1
CDR3nt: TGTGCCAGCAGTGAAGGACAGTCGATCGATGAGCAGTTCTTC
CDR3aa: CASSEGQSIDEQFF

d_gene: TRBD2
abundance: NA
v_gene: TRBV18
j_gene: TRBJ2-7
CDR3nt: TGTGCCAGCTCACCGGGCGGGGGGGCCCTCGAGCAGTACTTC
CDR3aa: CASSPGGGALEQYF

d_gene: NA
abundance: NA
v_gene: TRBV7-9
j_gene: TRBJ2-2
CDR3nt: TGTGCCAGCAGCCCCCCAGGGAACCCTAACACCGGGGAGCTGTTTTTT
CDR3aa: CASSPPGNPNTGELFF

d_gene: NA
abundance: NA
v_gene: TRBV19
j_gene: TRBJ1-2
CDR3nt: TGTGCCAGTAGTATTAAGGGACAAATTAGCTATGGCTACACCTTC
CDR3aa: CASSIKGQISYGYTF

d_gene: NA
abundance: few
v_gene: TRBV7-2
j_gene: TRBJ1-1
CDR3nt: TGTGCCAGCAGCTTATATTCGGGAGGGATCACTGAAGCTTTCTTT
CDR3aa: CASSLYSGGITEAFF

d_gene: TRBD1
abundance: NA
v_gene: TRBV24-1
j_gene: TRBJ1-2
CDR3nt: TGTGCCACCAGTGACCCGGACAGGCCGAACTATGGCTACACCTTC
CDR3aa: CATSDPDRPNYGYTF

d_gene: NA
abundance: NA
v_gene: TRBV6-6
j_gene: TRBJ1-2
CDR3nt: TGTGCCAGCAGTTCTAGGGGTGGCTACACCTTC
CDR3aa: CASSSRGGYTF

d_gene: TRBD2
abundance: NA
v_gene: TRBV25-1
j_gene: TRBJ2-1
CDR3nt: TGTGCCAGCAGTGAAAAGTGGTTTAGCGGGGGGCTTTACAATGAGCAGTTCTTC
CDR3aa: CASSEKWFSGGLYNEQFF

d_gene: TRBD2
abundance: NA
v_gene: TRBV28
j_gene: TRBJ2-5
CDR3nt: TGTGCCAGCAGTTTTACCTGGACTAGCGGGGGGGTCCGCGAGACCCAGTACTTC
CDR3aa: CASSFTWTSGGVRETQYF

d_gene: NA
abundance: NA
v_gene: TRBV28
j_gene: TRBJ2-1
CDR3nt: TGTGCCAGCAGTTTTGCCGGACAGTTGGCGTACAATGAGCAGTTCTTC
CDR3aa: CASSFAGQLAYNEQFF

d_gene: NA
abundance: NA
v_gene: TRBV4-1
j_gene: TRBJ1-5
CDR3nt: TGCGCCAGCAGCCAAGATTGGGGGGACAATCAGCCCCAGCATTTT
CDR3aa: CASSQDWGDNQPQHF

d_gene: TRBD1
abundance: NA
v_gene: TRBV5-4
j_gene: TRBJ1-1
CDR3nt: TGTGCCAGCGGACAGGGGGTAGAGGGGAACACTGAAGCTTTCTTT
CDR3aa: CASGQGVEGNTEAFF

d_gene: NA
abundance: NA
v_gene: TRBV6-1
j_gene: TRBJ1-6
CDR3nt: TGTGCCAGCAGTGAGCAGGGATCAACAGGTTCACCCCTCCACTTT
CDR3aa: CASSEQGSTGSPLHF

d_gene: NA
abundance: NA
v_gene: TRBV18
j_gene: TRBJ2-7
CDR3nt: TGTGCCAGCTCACCCCCCGGGACATTCTCCTACGAGCAGTACTTC
CDR3aa: CASSPPGTFSYEQYF

d_gene: NA
abundance: NA
v_gene: TRBV5-1
j_gene: TRBJ2-3
CDR3nt: TGCGCCAGCAGCTTACCAGCCGGGACAGATACGCAGTATTTT
CDR3aa: CASSLPAGTDTQYF

d_gene: TRBD1
abundance: once
v_gene: TRBV12-3/TRBV12-4
j_gene: TRBJ1-2
CDR3nt: TGTGCCAGCAGTTCGGACAGGACCTATGGCTACACCTTC
CDR3aa: CASSSDRTYGYTF

d_gene: NA
abundance: few
v_gene: TRBV10-1
j_gene: TRBJ2-2
CDR3nt: TGCGCCAGCTCCCCTTCAGGAAACACCGGGGAGCTGTTTTTT
CDR3aa: CASSPSGNTGELFF

d_gene: TRBD1
abundance: NA
v_gene: TRBV7-9
j_gene: TRBJ1-1
CDR3nt: TGTGCCAGCAGCCCCCTGACAGGGGGCGACCAAGAAGCTTTCTTT
CDR3aa: CASSPLTGGDQEAFF

d_gene: TRBD2
abundance: NA
v_gene: TRBV6-6
j_gene: TRBJ2-2
CDR3nt: TGTGCCAGCAGTTACGGCGGGGGGGGCACCGGGGAGCTGTTTTTT
CDR3aa: CASSYGGGGTGELFF

d_gene: NA
abundance: NA
v_gene: TRBV12-5
j_gene: TRBJ1-1
CDR3nt: TGTGCTAGTGGCTGGGAGGGGGGTCAGAACACTGAAGCTTTCTTT
CDR3aa: CASGWEGGQNTEAFF

d_gene: TRBD1
abundance: once
v_gene: TRBV7-9
j_gene: TRBJ1-1
CDR3nt: TGTGCCAGCAGCTTTTTGACAGGGGGCTTCACTGAAGCTTTCTTT
CDR3aa: CASSFLTGGFTEAFF